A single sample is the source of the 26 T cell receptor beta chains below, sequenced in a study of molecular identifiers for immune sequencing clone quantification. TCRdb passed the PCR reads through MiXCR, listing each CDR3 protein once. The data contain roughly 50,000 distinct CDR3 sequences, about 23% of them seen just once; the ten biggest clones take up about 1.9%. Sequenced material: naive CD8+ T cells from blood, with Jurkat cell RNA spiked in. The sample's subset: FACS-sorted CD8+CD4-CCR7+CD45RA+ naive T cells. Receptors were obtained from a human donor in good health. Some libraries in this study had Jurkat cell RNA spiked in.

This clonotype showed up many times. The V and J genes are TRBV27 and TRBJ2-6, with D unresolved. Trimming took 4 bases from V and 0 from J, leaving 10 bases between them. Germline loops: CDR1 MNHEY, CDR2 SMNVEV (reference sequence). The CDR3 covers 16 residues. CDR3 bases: TGTGCCAGCAGTTCAACCGAAAGCTCTGGGGCCAACGTCCTGACTTTC. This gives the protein CASSSTESSGANVLTF.

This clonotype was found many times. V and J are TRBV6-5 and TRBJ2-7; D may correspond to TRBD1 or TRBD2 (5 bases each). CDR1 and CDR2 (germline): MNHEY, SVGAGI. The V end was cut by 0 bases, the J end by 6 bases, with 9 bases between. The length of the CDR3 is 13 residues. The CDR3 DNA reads TGTGCCAGCAGTTACTCTGCAGGGACCGAGCAGTACTTC. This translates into CASSYSAGTEQYF.

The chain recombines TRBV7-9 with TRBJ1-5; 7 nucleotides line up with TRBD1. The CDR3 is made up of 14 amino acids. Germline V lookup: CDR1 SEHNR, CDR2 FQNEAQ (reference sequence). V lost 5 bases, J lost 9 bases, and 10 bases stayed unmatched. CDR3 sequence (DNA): TGTGCCAGCAGCCCAGGACAGGTTATTTGGCCCCAGCATTTT. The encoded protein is CASSPGQVIWPQHF.

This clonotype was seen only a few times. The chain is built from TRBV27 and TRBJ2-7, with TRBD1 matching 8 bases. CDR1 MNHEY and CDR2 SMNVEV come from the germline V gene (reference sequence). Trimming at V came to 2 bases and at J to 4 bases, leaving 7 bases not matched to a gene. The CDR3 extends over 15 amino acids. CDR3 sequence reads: CASSLSWDRTYEQYF. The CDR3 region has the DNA TGTGCCAGCAGTTTAAGTTGGGACAGGACTTACGAGCAGTACTTC.

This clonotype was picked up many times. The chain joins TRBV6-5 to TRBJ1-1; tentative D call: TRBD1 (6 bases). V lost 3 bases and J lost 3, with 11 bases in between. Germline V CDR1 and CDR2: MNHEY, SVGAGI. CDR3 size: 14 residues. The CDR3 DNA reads TGTGCCAGCAGTTATGGGGGGCCCGACACTGAAGCTTTCTTT. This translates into CASSYGGPDTEAFF.

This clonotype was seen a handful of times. CDR3 DNA sequence: TGTGCCAGCAGCCCACTAAGAGATACGCAGTATTTT. Its protein product is CASSPLRDTQYF. The rearrangement uses TRBV7-9 and TRBJ2-3; D is unclear. The CDR3 covers 12 residues. V was shortened by 5 bases and J by 5 bases, with 8 bases between the two germline ends. Looked up from germline, CDR1 is SEHNR and CDR2 is FQNEAQ (reference sequence).

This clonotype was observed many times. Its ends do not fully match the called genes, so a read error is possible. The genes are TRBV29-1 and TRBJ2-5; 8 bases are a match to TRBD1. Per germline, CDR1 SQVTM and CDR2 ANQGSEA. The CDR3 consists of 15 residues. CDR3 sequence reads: CSVKDRGEVLETQYF. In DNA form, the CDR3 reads TGCAGCGTTAAAGACAGGGGCGAGGTTTTAGAGACCCAGTACTTC.

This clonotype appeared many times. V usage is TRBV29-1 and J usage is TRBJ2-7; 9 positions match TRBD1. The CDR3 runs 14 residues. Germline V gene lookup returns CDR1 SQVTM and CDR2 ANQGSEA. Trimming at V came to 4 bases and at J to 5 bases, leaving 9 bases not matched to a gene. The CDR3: CSVGGQGNIDEQYF. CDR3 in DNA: TGCAGCGTTGGCGGACAGGGGAACATCGACGAGCAGTACTTC.

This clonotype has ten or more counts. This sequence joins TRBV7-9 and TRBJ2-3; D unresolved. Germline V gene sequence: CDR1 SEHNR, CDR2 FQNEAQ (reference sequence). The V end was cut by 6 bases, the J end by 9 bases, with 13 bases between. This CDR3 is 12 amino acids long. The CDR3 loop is CASRNPGDTQYF. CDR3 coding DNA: TGTGCCAGCAGGAACCCAGGCGACACGCAGTATTTT.

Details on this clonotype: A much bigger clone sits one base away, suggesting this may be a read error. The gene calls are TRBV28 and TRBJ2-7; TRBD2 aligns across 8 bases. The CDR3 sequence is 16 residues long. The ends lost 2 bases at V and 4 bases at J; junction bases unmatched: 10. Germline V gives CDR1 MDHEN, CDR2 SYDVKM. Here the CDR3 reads CASSLPLSGAQYEQYF. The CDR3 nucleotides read TGTGCCAGCAGTTTACCCCTTAGCGGGGCTCAGTACGAGCAGTACTTC.

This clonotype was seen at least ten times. CDR3 in amino acids: CASSLGQGLYEQYF. DNA for the CDR3: TGTGCCAGCAGCCTGGGACAGGGGCTGTACGAGCAGTACTTC. The gene calls are TRBV14 and TRBJ2-7; TRBD1 matches at 10 bases. Germline V gives CDR1 SGHDN, CDR2 FVKESK. V shed 4 bases, J shed 4 bases, and the junction held 4 bases outside the gene matches. The CDR3 is made up of 14 amino acids. Supplemented by reference TRBV14 and TRBJ2-7, the full variable domain reads EAGVTQFPSHSVIEKGQTVTLRCDPISGHDNLYWYRRVMGKEIKFLLHFVKESKQDESGMPNNRFLAERTGGTYSTLKVQPAELEDSGVYFCASSLGQGLYEQYFGPGTRLTVT.

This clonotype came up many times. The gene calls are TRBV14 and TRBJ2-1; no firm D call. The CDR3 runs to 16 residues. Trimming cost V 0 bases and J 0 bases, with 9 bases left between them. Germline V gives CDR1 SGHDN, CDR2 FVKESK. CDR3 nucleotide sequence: TGTGCCAGCAGCCAAGAAGGGTACAGCTCCTACAATGAGCAGTTCTTC. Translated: CASSQEGYSSYNEQFF.

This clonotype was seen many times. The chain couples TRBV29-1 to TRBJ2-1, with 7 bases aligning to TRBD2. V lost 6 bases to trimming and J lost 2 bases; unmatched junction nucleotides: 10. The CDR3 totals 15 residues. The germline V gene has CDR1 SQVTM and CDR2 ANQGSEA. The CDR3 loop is CSVPASGGTYNEQFF. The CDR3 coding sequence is TGCAGCGTACCAGCTAGCGGAGGTACCTACAATGAGCAGTTCTTC.

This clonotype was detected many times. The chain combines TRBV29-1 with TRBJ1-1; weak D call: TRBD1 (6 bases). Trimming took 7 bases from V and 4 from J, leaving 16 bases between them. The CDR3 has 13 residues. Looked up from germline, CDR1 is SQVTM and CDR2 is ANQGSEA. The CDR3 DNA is TGCAGCGCCGAACAGGGAGGTTCCACTGAAGCTTTCTTT. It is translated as CSAEQGGSTEAFF. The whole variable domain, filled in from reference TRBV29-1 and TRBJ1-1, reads SAVISQKPSRDICQRGTSLTIQCQVDSQVTMMFWYRQQPGQSLTLIATANQGSEATYESGFVIDKFPISRPNLTFSTLTVSNMSPEDSSIYLCSAEQGGSTEAFFGQGTRLTVV.

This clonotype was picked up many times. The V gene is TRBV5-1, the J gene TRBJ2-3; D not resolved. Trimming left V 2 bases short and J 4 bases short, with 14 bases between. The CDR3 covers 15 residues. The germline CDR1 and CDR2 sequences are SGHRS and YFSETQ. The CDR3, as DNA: TGCGCCAGCAGCTTCATAACTCAGCAAGCAGATACGCAGTATTTT. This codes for CASSFITQQADTQYF.

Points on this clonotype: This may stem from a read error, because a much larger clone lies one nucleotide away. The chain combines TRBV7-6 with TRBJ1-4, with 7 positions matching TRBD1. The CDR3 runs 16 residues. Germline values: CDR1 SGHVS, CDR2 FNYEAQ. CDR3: CARSLGLTGLNEKLFF. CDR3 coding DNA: TGTGCCAGAAGCTTGGGGTTGACAGGGCTTAATGAAAAACTGTTTTTT.

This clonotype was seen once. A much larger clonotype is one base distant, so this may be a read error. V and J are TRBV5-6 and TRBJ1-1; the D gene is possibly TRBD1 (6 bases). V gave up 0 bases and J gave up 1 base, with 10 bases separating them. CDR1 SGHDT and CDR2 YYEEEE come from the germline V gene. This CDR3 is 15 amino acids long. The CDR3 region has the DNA TGTGCCAGCAGCTTGGTCGGGACAAAGAACACTGAAGCTTTCTTT. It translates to CASSLVGTKNTEAFF.

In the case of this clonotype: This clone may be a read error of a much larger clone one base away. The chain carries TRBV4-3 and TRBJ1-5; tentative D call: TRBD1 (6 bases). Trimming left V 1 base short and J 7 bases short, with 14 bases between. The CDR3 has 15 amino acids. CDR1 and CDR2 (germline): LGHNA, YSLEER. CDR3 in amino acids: CASSQARRGQQPQHF. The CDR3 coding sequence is TGCGCCAGCAGCCAAGCCCGACGGGGGCAACAGCCCCAGCATTTT.

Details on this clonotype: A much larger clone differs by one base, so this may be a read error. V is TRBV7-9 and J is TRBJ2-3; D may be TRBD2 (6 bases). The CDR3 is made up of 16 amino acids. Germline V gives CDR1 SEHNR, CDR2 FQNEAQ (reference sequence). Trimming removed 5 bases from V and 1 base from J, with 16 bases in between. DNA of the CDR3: TGTGCCAGCAGCCCCGAGATAGCGGATGGCACAGATACGCAGTATTTT. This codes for CASSPEIADGTDTQYF.

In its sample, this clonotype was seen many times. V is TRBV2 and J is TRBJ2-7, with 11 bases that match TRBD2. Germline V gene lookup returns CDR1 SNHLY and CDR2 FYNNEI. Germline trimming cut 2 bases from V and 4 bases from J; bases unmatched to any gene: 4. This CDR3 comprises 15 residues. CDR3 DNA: TGTGCCAGCAGTGAATATTGGACTAGCGGGTACGAGCAGTACTTC. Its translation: CASSEYWTSGYEQYF.

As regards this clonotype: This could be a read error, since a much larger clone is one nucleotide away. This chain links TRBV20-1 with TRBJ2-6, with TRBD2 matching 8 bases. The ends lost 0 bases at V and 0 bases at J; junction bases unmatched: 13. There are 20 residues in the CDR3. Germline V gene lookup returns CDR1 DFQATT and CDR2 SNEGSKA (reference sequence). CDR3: CSARDSPTLAGTSGANVLTF. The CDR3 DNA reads TGCAGTGCTAGAGACAGTCCGACGCTAGCGGGCACCTCTGGGGCCAACGTCCTGACTTTC.

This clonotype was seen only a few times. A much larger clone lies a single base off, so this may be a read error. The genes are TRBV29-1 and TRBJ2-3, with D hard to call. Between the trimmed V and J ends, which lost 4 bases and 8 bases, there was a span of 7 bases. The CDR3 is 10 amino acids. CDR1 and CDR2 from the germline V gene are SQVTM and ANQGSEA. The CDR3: CSVVKGTQYF. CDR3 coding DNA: TGCAGCGTTGTAAAAGGTACGCAGTATTTT.

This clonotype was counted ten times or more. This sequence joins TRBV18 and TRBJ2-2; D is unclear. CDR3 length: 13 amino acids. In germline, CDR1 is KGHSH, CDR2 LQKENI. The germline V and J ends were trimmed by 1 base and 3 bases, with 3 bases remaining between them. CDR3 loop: CASSPQDTGELFF. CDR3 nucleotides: TGTGCCAGCTCACCACAAGACACCGGGGAGCTGTTTTTT.

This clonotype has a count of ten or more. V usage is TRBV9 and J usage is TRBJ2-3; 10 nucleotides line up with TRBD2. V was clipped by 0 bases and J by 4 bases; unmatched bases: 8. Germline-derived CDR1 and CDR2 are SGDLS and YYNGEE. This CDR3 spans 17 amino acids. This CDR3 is CASSVASSGRSADTQYF. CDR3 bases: TGTGCCAGCAGCGTAGCGTCTAGCGGGAGATCCGCAGATACGCAGTATTTT.

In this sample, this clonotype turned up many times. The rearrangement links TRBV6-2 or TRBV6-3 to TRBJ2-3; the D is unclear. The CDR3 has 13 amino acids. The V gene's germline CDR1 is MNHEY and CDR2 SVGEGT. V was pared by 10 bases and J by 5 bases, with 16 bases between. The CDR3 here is CATQGALIDTQYF. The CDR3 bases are TGTGCCACCCAAGGAGCGCTGATAGATACGCAGTATTTT.

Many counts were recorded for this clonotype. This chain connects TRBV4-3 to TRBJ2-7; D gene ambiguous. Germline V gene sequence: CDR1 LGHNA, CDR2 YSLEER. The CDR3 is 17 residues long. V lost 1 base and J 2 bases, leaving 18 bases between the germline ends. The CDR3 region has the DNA TGCGCCAGCAGCCAAGGGTCCCAGAGGCCTTCCCCCTACGAGCAGTACTTC. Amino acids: CASSQGSQRPSPYEQYF.